The sequence of this T cell receptor beta chain was determined in a study of response to subunit inactivated influenza vaccine. Study findings and constraints: Every seasonal influenza vaccination brings in few new T cells, the authors suggested.

A single record per CDR3 protein comes from TCRdb applying MiXCR to the RT-PCR reads. The table shows around 480,000 distinct CDR3 sequences, with approximately 11% occurring only once. With respect to this clonotype: What it binds is unknown.

V shed 4 bases, J shed 4 bases, and the junction held 4 bases outside the gene matches. The CDR3 covers 14 residues. Germline assignment: CDR1 MNHEY and CDR2 SMNVEV (reference sequence). V is TRBV27 and J is TRBJ2-7, with 10 bases aligning to TRBD1. This sample comprised PBMCs from blood, obtained about 40 days after vaccination. This sequence originates from a man over 45 who received an inactivated influenza vaccine. The CDR3 sequence is CASSYGTGVYEQYF. The CDR3 nucleotides are TGTGCCAGCAGTTACGGGACAGGGGTGTACGAGCAGTACTTC.